Presented here are 7 T cell receptor beta chains from one specimen sequenced in a study of T cells in localized non-small cell lung cancer. TCRdb's table, derived via immunoSEQ multiplex PCR, lists solely in-frame clones and lacks some. The sample includes tens of thousands of clones, 85% to 90% of them seen just once. The input for sequencing was PBMCs, taken before any cancer treatment. All receptors come from a female donor with stage II lung adenocarcinoma.

The chain recombines TRBV13 with TRBJ2-3; 9 bases fit TRBD2. V shed 3 bases and J 2 bases; nucleotides not matched to a gene: 6. The CDR3 length is 16 residues. CDR1 and CDR2 from the germline V gene are PRHDT and FYEKMQ (reference sequence). CDR3: CASSLGSGGPTDTQYF. The CDR3 bases are TGTGCCAGCAGCTTGGGTAGCGGGGGCCCCACAGATACGCAGTATTTT.

V gene TRBV6-5 combines with J gene TRBJ1-3; D remains unclear. Trimming took 0 bases from V and 0 from J, leaving 9 bases between them. The V gene's germline CDR1 is MNHEY and CDR2 SVGAGI. The CDR3 length is 16 residues. The CDR3 loop is CASSYSGPLSGNTIYF. The CDR3 DNA reads as TGTGCCAGCAGTTACTCCGGGCCCCTCTCTGGAAACACCATATATTTT.

V gene TRBV5-8 combines with J gene TRBJ2-7; 8 bases map to TRBD1. The CDR3 covers 13 residues. The germline V gene encodes CDR1 SGHTS and CDR2 YDEGEE. Germline trimming cut 6 bases from V and 4 bases from J; bases unmatched to any gene: 6. CDR3 sequence (DNA): TGTGCCAGCACCTGGACAGGGTTTTACGAGCAGTACTTC. This translates into CASTWTGFYEQYF.

The chain has TRBV15 and TRBJ1-5; 10 bases align to TRBD1. The CDR3 runs to 15 residues. Per germline, CDR1 LNHNV and CDR2 YYDKDF (reference sequence). J was trimmed by 4 bases and V by 5 bases; bases with no gene match: 5. The CDR3 bases are TGTGCCACCAGCGGAGGGACAGGGGCGAATCAGCCCCAGCATTTT. This translates into CATSGGTGANQPQHF.

This clone turned up a few times. This chain uses TRBV19 with TRBJ1-1, with D possibly being TRBD1 (5 bases). CDR3 length equals 16 residues. V was shortened by 3 bases and J by 4 bases, with 18 bases between the two germline ends. The germline CDR1 and CDR2 sequences are LNHDA and SQIVND (reference sequence). The CDR3 protein is CASSMAPTVRRTEAFF. The DNA for the CDR3 is TGTGCCAGTAGTATGGCCCCGACAGTAAGGCGCACTGAAGCTTTCTTT.

CDR3 protein: CASSSYQDQPQHF. The DNA of the CDR3 is TGTGCCAGCAGTTCGTATCAGGATCAGCCCCAGCATTTT. J is TRBJ1-5 and V is TRBV6-5; D remains ambiguous. CDR1 is MNHEY, CDR2 SVGAGI, per germline. V dropped 4 bases and J dropped 5 bases, with 9 bases sitting between them. CDR3 length: 13 amino acids.

The rearrangement links TRBV5-1 to TRBJ2-5; D not certain. V shed 4 bases and J shed 3 bases, with 16 bases lying between them. Germline V gene sequence: CDR1 SGHRS, CDR2 YFSETQ. This CDR3 has 15 residues. CDR3 in DNA: TGCGCCAGCAGCCCAATTTTGTCGGCGAAAGAGACCCAGTACTTC. It yields the protein CASSPILSAKETQYF.